This TCR beta chain was retrieved from a study of T cell responses to AZD1222 COVID-19 vaccine (dated by TCRdb to 2020 to 2023). With respect to the entire study: AZD1222 recipients given second doses at about 4 weeks or at about 12 weeks were pooled, since spike-specific TCR depth and breadth were not found to differ between the two schedules. A total of under 250 trial participants underwent TCR sequencing, of whom under 220 had received two doses of AZD1222 and 26 had received two doses of the MenACWY control vaccine. Trial participants were enrolled into age subgroups of 18-55, 56-69 and 70-plus years, which contained roughly 150, 30 and 60 TCR-sequenced participants, respectively.

The time point label, read with the paper, signifies: baseline before first vaccination. Samples from vaccinated people were obtained from the UK trials COV001 and COV002, which included a single-blind randomized controlled phase 2/3 trial of AZD1222 (ChAdOx1 nCoV-19) in healthy adults. Trial participant PBMC samples were collected at day 0 and day 28 after the second dose for TCRbeta chain sequencing. Here is what the overall study found, with its caveats: The vaccine-associated CD4 TCRs covered the entire spike protein, and the dominant responses fell in regions 160-218 and 743-854. Epitopes outside the regions mutated in the B.1.351 and B.1.1.7 variants were reportedly recognized by nearly half of the unique spike-specific TCRs. Conclusions about previously exposed vaccinees were limited because only 5 or 6 AZD1222 recipients were SARS-CoV-2 seropositive at baseline. Because no day 14 peak-response samples were available, the repertoires could be characterized only after the peak T cell response. Participants were mostly white British and included more females than males, and it was suggested by the authors that clonal diversity may have been underestimated. In the small 56-69-year group, the increase in depth fell short of significance, most likely because of low power. A significant rise in spike-specific TCR breadth and depth was observed after two AZD1222 doses relative to day 0 and relative to MenACWY recipients.

With respect to this clone: Its antigen target is currently unknown. No quality values exist for individual bases; no much larger clone is one base distant.

CDR1 is given as SGHTS and CDR2 as YDEGEE, both from the germline V gene. V is clipped by 1 base and J by 4 bases, and the sequence between their germline boundaries is 12 bases long. The CDR3 numbers 16 residues from cysteine through phenylalanine. Just CDR3 DNA is preserved here, 48 bases in frame from base 1. The CDR3 regions of human TCRbeta chains were subjected to immunosequencing. Per the source publication's procedure: Repertoire TCRs were checked for matches against a reference library of SARS-CoV-2-specific TCRs that had been generated using the MIRA antigen-specificity platform. Breadth was defined as the fraction of unique TCRs that were SARS-CoV-2-associated, and depth was defined as the fraction of total T cells that were SARS-CoV-2-associated. Each spike-specific TCR was assigned to its reactive spike region and to a CD4 or CD8 class using the MIRA data. Log10-transformed breadth and depth values were compared by one-way ANOVA with Sidak's multiple comparisons tests. TCRdb took over this immuneACCESS table, retaining in-frame rearrangements with V and J assigned. Such tables are incomplete; in checked studies, under half of the missing clones stem from an unresolved V gene, and the remainder is unexplained. D and trimming were read from the DNA, whereas the V and J calls and clone size are those reported in that table. The sample contains 95,000 to 150,000 clones, about 90% of them found a single time. The ten biggest clones cover 11% to 15% of the sample.

The chain couples TRBV5-8 to TRBJ1-6; no D gene can be assigned with confidence. The sequence came from an adult in good health. The sequences come from peripheral blood, collected on day 0 of AZD1222 vaccination. The CDR3 sequence is CASSLSGRSYNSPLHF. The sequenced DNA is TGTGCCAGCAGCTTGTCAGGACGCTCGTATAATTCACCCCTCCACTTT.